The sequence of this T cell receptor beta chain was determined in a study of blood T cells in healthy people across ages (dated by TCRdb to between 2015 and 2017). Describing the broader study: In model experiments, template switching captured roughly one uniquely barcoded TCR beta cDNA molecule for every two T cells. The donors were split into four age groups: young (average around 15 years), middle-aged (roughly 42), aged (more than 60) and long-lived (more than 80). Age-related changes in TCR beta repertoire diversity were measured in the study by deep sequencing normalized with unique cDNA molecular identifiers. Two additional independent replicas of 1 million unique cDNA reads from the same blood draw were analyzed for two donors (one aged 18 to 29 and one aged 80 or older). To avoid experimental bias, donors of different ages were distributed randomly across sequencing lanes. Broad study findings and their caveats: Compared with the aged group, the long-lived group had more naive CD4+ T cells, fewer expanded clones and increased TCR diversity, suggesting age selection. Because the CMV infection status of the donors was unknown, age-related changes in expanded clonotypes may potentially have been confounded. Observed TCR beta diversity per million T cells fell roughly linearly with age, and a significant reduction was already apparent by age around 39. Total diversity estimates from one million sequenced T cells were considered lower bounds and underestimates. Observed TCR beta diversity correlated strongly with the percentage of naive T cells measured by flow cytometry. Because profiling used bulk unsorted PBMCs, naive and antigen-experienced compartments could not be compared conclusively.

The protocol used for the library was 5' RACE. Sequencing used an Illumina HiSeq 2500. A second PCR of about 7 to 12 cycles was performed with a sample-barcoded 5' primer and a J-beta primer mix. A unique molecular identifier was introduced onto each TCR beta cDNA molecule by a template-switch 5' adaptor carrying 12 random nucleotides. At least 2.5 million CDR3-containing paired-end reads were obtained from each sample. The Mint cDNA synthesis kit, primed by a TRBC-specific oligonucleotide, was used to synthesize first-strand cDNA from all RNA. Following uracil-DNA glycosylase treatment, a first 18-cycle PCR with universal primers M1SS and BC2_uni_R was performed on all cDNA. As for how the authors treated the data: Normalization of each sample was performed by random selection of 1 million high-quality reads, each carrying a distinct molecular identifier. Instead of being binned into consensus sequences, reads that shared molecular identifiers were thrown out. CDR3 identification, clonotype clustering and error correction used MiTCR with a Q25 quality threshold and the strictest error-elimination algorithm. A nonparametric unseen species model with Euler transformation was used to estimate a lower bound on total TCR beta diversity. Starting from the raw public reads, TCRdb applied fastp trimming at Q25, assembled clones with MiXCR and retained in-frame beta chains. Here each entry gathers all rows of one CDR3 protein and keeps the most common genes and DNA. The V and J calls and clone size come from TCRdb's table, not from the authors' own analysis. This sample has a few hundred thousand distinct CDR3 sequences in its table, and over 45% of those were observed once. Over 40% of the sample is in the top ten clones.

Inclusive of the bounding cysteine and phenylalanine, the CDR3 is 15 residues long. CDR3 DNA only is kept here, 45 bases in frame from base 1. Trimming takes 6 bases from V and 6 bases from J, and the germline ends sit 15 bases apart. This clonotype was seen a single time. Its cognate antigen has yet to be identified. A read error may explain this, as a much larger clone is one base away. The roughly 39 donors, aged roughly 6 to 95 years, were systemically healthy Caucasian individuals from Russia. Each donor gave approximately 9.3 milliliters of peripheral blood, collected into EDTA-treated Vacutainer tubes. Ficoll-Paque density-gradient centrifugation was used to isolate PBMCs, with at least 7 million obtained per sample. Trizol reagent was used to extract total RNA from PBMCs, with at least 6 micrograms per sample. For every donor, flow cytometry on a PBMC aliquot measured the percentage of naive CD45RAhigh/CD27high T cells.

The sequence was collected from a man between 60 and 75 years old in good health. This sequence uses TRBV12-3 or TRBV12-4 and TRBJ1-6; TRBD1 is perhaps the D gene, given 5 matching bases. The sample was blood. The DNA is TGTGCCAGCAGCCCGTGGGTGACAGTTAATTCACCCCTCCACTTT. Translation gives CASSPWVTVNSPLHF.